This T cell receptor (beta chain) was observed in a study of shared clonotypes between healthy human individuals (dated by TCRdb to the early 2020s). General notes on the study: The cohort included a few men and a couple of women between 18 and 49 years of age. To estimate repertoire size and how much clonotypes are shared between individuals, the study performed deep sequencing of blood TCR repertoires from a few healthy adults. Per donor, leukapheresis produced somewhere between about 0.9 and 9.5 billion PBMCs. For each donor, three plates each were used for CD4 naive and CD4 memory, two plates were used for CD8 naive, and one plate was used for CD8 memory. To increase sequencing depth and limit assay-specific biases, TCR repertoire library preparation and sequencing were carried out by different laboratories using diverse techniques.

With regard to this clone: The antigen it binds to is not known. No much larger clonotype is one base removed from it; base qualities were not supplied.

As encoded in the germline V gene, CDR1 is MRHNA while CDR2 is SNTAGT. The V end loses 6 bases and the J end loses 4 bases, and a stretch of 16 bases separates them. Its CDR3 holds 15 amino acids, cysteine through phenylalanine. Solely the CDR3 DNA is kept, with 45 bases framed from the first base. The full study reports these points: Because the study included a small number of donors, the genetic and exposure-history diversity represented was limited. Sharing across several donors was observed for roughly 5.4% of naive CD4, 3.5% of naive CD8, roughly 2.4% of memory CD4, and roughly 0.4% of memory CD8 clonotypes. Compared with non-shared clonotypes, clonotypes shared by all four sorted-subset donors had higher generation probabilities. Rarefaction of sorted-subset datasets indicated incomplete sequencing despite the large sequencing depth. Larger estimated clonotype richness was generally found for naive subsets than for memory subsets. Based on pairwise subsampling, the degree of clonotype sharing among donors was expected to be affected by sequencing depth. Sampling was restricted to blood, and TCR repertoires in tissues likely differ from the TCR repertoires found in blood.

CD8 naive samples were obtained by positive selection for CCR7 among CD45RO-negative cells, yielding a CD45RA+CCR7+ population from which TemRA cells were excluded. Healthy HIV-negative adults with no recently reported acute infections or vaccinations were included as donors. Every donor was a Caucasian adult living in Nashville, Tennessee, USA. Blood was collected by leukapheresis, and PBMCs were isolated by Ficoll-Histopaque density gradient centrifugation and then cryopreserved in liquid nitrogen vapor phase. Analytical flow cytometry was used to check the purity and quantity of each magnetically sorted T cell population. Genomic DNA was isolated from every sorted fraction and measured by UV absorbance on a Nanodrop 2000c. TCR CDR3 regions were amplified from genomic DNA by multiplex PCR using the deep immunoSEQ assay. Genomic DNA extracted from each cell subset was distributed evenly over all wells of several immunoSEQ 96-well plates, and each plate served as one replicate. For sorted subsets, roughly 200 ng of genomic DNA, equivalent to about 30,000 T cell genomes, went into each replicate PCR. Purified libraries were quantified with a Qubit 3.0 fluorometer, sized on a Bioanalyzer 2100, and re-quantified with the KAPA Library Quantification kit. A separate single-read 150-cycle Illumina NextSeq 550 flow cell was used to sequence each immunoSEQ 96-well plate. In the source study's methods: Because the immunoSEQ output held only junctional sequences and lacked quality scores, the filtering could not match the filtering applied to full-length reads. Sequences were annotated with PyIR, a Python wrapper for IgBLAST v1.9, and V/J genes and CDR3 were assigned using IMGT germline references. Reads were filtered out if the reads had weak V/J assignments (E-value above 1e-6), no CDR3, stop codons, out-of-frame junctions, or ambiguous translated residues. V3J clonotypes were defined as sequences sharing an identical inferred V gene, J gene, and CDR3 amino acid sequence. Percentage overlap between repertoires was computed as shared unique clonotypes divided by the size of the smaller repertoire. Richness of each repertoire was evaluated using RTK rarefaction, the Chao1 estimator, and Recon v2.1 estimates of unobserved clonotypes. Generation probabilities were computed with OLGA for all TCRbeta clonotypes obtained by the gDNA method from several donors. The source is immuneACCESS, and TCRdb retained only in-frame sequences with V and J called. Part of the clones is not carried over; for the studies checked, unresolved V genes explain less than half of this, and the remainder is unexplained. D and trimming were read from the DNA, whereas the V and J calls and clone size are those reported in that table. Within this sample are about 2.1 million clones, with just over 90% of them counted one time only. Approximately 1.6% of the sample is held by the ten biggest clonotypes.

The sequence is built from TRBV6-4 and TRBJ2-1, with the D gene possibly TRBD1 or TRBD2, each one fitting 6 bases. The clonotype originates from a man between 18 and 35 years old in good health. Some clones in this sample may be carry-over from other donors' samples. Sequenced material: naive CD8+ T cells from PBMCs. According to the study, the label for this sample's cell subset or site signals: CD45RA+CCR7+. CDR3 sequence: CASRPEGTKYNEQFF. The nucleotides are TGTGCCAGCAGGCCGGAGGGGACAAAATACAATGAGCAGTTCTTC.